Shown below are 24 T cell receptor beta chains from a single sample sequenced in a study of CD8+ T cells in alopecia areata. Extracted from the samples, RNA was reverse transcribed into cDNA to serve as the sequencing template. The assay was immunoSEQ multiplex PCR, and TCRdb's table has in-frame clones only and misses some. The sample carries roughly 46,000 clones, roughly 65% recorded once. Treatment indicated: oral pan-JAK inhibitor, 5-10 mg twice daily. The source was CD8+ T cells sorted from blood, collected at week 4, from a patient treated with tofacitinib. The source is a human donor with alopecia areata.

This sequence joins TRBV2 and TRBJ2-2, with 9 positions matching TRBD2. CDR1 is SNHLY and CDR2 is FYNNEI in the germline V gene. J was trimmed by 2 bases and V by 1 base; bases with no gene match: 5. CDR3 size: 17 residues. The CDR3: CASSEGASGANTGELFF. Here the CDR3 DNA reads TGTGCCAGCAGTGAAGGGGCTAGCGGGGCAAACACCGGGGAGCTGTTTTTT.

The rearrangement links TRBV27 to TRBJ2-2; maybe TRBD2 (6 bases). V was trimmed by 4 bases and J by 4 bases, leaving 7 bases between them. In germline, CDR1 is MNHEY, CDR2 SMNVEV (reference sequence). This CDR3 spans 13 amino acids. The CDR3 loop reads CASSSGGTGELFF. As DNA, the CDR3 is TGTGCCAGCAGTTCCGGGGGCACCGGGGAGCTGTTTTTT.

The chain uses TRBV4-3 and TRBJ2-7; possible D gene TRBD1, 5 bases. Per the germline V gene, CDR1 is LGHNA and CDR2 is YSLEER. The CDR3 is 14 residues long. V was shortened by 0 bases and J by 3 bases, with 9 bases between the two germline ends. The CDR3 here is CASSQDPGRYEQYF. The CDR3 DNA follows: TGCGCCAGCAGCCAAGATCCAGGGCGCTACGAGCAGTACTTC.

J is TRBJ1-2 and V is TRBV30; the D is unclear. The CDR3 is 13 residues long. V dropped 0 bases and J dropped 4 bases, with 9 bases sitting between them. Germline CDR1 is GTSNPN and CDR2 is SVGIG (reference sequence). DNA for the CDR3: TGTGCCTGGAGTGTCGGTCCGCTCTATGGCTACACCTTC. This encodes CAWSVGPLYGYTF.

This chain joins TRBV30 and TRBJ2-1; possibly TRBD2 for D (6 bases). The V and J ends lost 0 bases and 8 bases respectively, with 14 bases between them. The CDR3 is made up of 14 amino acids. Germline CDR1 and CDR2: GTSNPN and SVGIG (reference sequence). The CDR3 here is CAWSVGIGEDEQFF. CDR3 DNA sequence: TGTGCCTGGAGTGTTGGCATCGGGGAGGATGAGCAGTTCTTC.

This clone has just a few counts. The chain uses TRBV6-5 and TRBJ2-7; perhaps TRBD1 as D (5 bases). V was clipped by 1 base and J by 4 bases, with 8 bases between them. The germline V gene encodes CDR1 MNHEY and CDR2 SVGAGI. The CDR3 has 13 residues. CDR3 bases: TGTGCCAGCAGTTACTTTTCAGGGTACGAGCAGTACTTC. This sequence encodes CASSYFSGYEQYF.

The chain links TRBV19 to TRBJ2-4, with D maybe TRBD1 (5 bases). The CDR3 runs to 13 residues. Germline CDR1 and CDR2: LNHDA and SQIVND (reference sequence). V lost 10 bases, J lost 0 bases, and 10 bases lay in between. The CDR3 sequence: CATFDRAKNIQYF. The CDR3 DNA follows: TGTGCCACATTCGACAGAGCCAAAAACATTCAGTACTTC.

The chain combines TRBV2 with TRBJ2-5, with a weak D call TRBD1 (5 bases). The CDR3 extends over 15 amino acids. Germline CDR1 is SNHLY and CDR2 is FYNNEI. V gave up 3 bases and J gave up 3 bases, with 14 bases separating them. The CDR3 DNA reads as TGTGCCAGCAGTGAGCTGGCCGACAGTAAAGAGACCCAGTACTTC. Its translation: CASSELADSKETQYF.

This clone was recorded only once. This chain's CDR3 is CSVITSDRTYEQYF. CDR3 coding DNA: TGCAGCGTTATCACCTCGGACAGGACCTACGAGCAGTACTTC. The gene calls are TRBV29-1 and TRBJ2-7; 7 bases fit TRBD1. This CDR3 region has 14 residues. The germline V gene encodes CDR1 SQVTM and CDR2 ANQGSEA. V trimming: 5 bases; J trimming: 2 bases; junction bases outside the gene matches: 9.

The CDR3 loop is CSVVSPGQGIQETQYF. DNA of the CDR3: TGCAGCGTTGTTAGCCCTGGACAGGGGATCCAAGAGACCCAGTACTTC. The chain combines TRBV29-1 with TRBJ2-5; TRBD1 agrees at 9 bases. Trimming cost V 4 bases and J 1 base; bases outside gene matches: 10. CDR3 size: 16 residues. Germline CDR1 and CDR2: SQVTM and ANQGSEA.

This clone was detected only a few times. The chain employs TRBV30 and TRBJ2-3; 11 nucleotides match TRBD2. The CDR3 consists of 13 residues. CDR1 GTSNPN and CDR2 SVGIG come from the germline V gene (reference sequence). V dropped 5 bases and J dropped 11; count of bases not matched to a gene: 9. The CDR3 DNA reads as TGTGCCTGGTCAAATAGCGGGGGGGACGAGCAGTATTTT. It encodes CAWSNSGGDEQYF.

This CDR3 reads CAWRAVLNTEAFF. CDR3 nucleotide sequence: TGTGCCTGGAGAGCCGTACTGAACACTGAAGCTTTCTTT. This chain connects TRBV30 to TRBJ1-1; the D is unclear. The CDR3 has 13 amino acids. Trimming pared 3 bases from V and 0 bases from J, leaving 8 bases between. Germline-derived CDR1 and CDR2 are GTSNPN and SVGIG (reference sequence).

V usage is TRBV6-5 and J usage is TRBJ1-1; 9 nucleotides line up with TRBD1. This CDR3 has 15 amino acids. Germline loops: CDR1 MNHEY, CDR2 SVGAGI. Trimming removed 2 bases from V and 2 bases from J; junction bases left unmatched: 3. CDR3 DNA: TGTGCCAGCAGTTACAAACAGGGGGCTAACACTGAAGCTTTCTTT. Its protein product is CASSYKQGANTEAFF.

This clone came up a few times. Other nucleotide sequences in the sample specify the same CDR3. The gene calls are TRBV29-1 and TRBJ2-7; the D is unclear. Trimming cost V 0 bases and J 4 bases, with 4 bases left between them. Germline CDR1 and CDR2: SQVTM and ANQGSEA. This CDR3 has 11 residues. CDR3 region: CSVEDRYEQYF. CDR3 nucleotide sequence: TGCAGCGTTGAAGATCGGTACGAGCAGTACTTC.

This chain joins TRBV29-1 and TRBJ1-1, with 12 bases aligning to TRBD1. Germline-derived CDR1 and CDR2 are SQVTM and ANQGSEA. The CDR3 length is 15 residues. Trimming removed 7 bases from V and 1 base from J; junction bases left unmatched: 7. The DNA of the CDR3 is TGCAGCGGTGCCGGGACAGGGGGCGGGAACACTGAAGCTTTCTTT. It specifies CSGAGTGGGNTEAFF.

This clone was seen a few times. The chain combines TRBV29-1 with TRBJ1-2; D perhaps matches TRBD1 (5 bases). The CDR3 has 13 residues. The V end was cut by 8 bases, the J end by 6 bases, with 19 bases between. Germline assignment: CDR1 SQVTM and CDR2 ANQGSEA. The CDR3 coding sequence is TGCAGCACTCCCCGCCAGGGACGGGATGGCTACACCTTC. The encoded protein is CSTPRQGRDGYTF.

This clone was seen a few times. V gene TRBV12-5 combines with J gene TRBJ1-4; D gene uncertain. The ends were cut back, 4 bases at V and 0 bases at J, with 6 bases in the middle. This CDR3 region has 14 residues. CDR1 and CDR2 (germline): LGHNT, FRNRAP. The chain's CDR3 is CASGSDATNEKLFF. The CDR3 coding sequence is TGTGCTAGTGGTTCAGACGCAACTAATGAAAAACTGTTTTTT.

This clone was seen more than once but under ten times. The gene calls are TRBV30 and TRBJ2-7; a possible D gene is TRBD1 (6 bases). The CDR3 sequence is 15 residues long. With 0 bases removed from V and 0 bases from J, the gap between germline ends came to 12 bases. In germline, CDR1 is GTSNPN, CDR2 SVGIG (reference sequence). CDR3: CAWSVLGGNSYEQYF. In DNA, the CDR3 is TGTGCCTGGAGTGTACTAGGGGGAAACTCCTACGAGCAGTACTTC.

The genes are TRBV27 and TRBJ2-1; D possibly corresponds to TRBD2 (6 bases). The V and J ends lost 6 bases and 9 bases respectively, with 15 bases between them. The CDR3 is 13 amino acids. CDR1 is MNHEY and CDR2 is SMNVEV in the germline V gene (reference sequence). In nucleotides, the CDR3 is TGTGCCAGCAGCTACGGGGACTCGGGTGAGCAGTTCTTC. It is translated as CASSYGDSGEQFF.

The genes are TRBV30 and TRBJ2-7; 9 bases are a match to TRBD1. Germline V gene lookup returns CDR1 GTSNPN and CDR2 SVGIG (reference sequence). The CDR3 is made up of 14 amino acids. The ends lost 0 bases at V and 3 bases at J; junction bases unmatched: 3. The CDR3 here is CAWSVGTGFYEQYF. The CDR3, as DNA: TGTGCCTGGAGTGTAGGGACAGGGTTCTACGAGCAGTACTTC.

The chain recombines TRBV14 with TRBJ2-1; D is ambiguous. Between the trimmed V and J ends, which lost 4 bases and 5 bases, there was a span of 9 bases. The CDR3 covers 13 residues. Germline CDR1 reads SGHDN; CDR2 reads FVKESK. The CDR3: CASSRASHNEQFF. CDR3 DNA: TGTGCCAGCAGCCGGGCATCACACAATGAGCAGTTCTTC.

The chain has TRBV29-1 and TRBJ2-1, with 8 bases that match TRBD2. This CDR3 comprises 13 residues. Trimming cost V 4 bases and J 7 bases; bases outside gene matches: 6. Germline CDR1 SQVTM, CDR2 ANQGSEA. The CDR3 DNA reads TGCAGCGTTGGCGAGCGGGGGAGAAATGAGCAGTTCTTC. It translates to CSVGERGRNEQFF.

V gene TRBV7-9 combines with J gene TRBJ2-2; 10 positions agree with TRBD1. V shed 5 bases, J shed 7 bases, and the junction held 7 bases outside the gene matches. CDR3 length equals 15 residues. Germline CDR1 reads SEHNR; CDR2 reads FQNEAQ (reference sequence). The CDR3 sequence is CASSDGTGVIGELFF. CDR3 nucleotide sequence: TGTGCCAGCAGCGACGGGACAGGGGTAATCGGGGAGCTGTTTTTT.

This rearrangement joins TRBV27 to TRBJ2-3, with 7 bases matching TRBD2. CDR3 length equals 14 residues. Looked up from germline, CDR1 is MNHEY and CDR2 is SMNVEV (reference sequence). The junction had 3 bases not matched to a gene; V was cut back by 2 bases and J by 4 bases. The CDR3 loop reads CASSLQTSADTQYF. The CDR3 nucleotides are TGTGCCAGCAGTTTACAAACTAGCGCAGATACGCAGTATTTT.